Listed below are T cell receptor beta chains from one sample, sequenced in a study of type 1 regulatory T cells. MiXCR, applied by TCRdb to the reads, yields one record per CDR3 protein. The sample holds tens of thousands of distinct CDR3 sequences; approximately 60% are singletons and the top ten take 1.8%. Their antigens are not known. The sequencing input was cultured non-Tr1 T cells, either the whole culture or a sorted T cell fraction (not recorded which). All receptors derive from a human donor in good health. Both conserved end residues are part of each CDR3. A D gene is named only where the DNA matches it firmly. Clone size is shown for a subset of rows, as once, few, many or a class of expanded clone.

D,J,V,size,DNA,CDR3
TRBD2,TRBJ2-5,TRBV7-2,few,TGTGCCAGCAGGGCTGGTACTAGCGGGGGTCCCCGCTTAGAGACCCAGTACTTC,CASRAGTSGGPRLETQYF
NA,TRBJ1-1,TRBV12-3/TRBV12-4,NA,TGTGCCAGCAGTACCACAGGGACCAGGGACACTGAAGCTTTCTTT,CASSTTGTRDTEAFF
NA,TRBJ2-3,TRBV11-2,NA,TGTGCCAGCAGCTTATTAGTAGGGATAGATACGCAGTATTTT,CASSLLVGIDTQYF
NA,TRBJ1-1,TRBV6-2/TRBV6-3,NA,TGTGCCAGCAGTTACTTGGGCACCTATAACACTGAAGCTTTCTTT,CASSYLGTYNTEAFF
NA,TRBJ1-5,TRBV4-2,NA,TGTGCCAGCAGCCAAGCCCAGGGTGGCAGCAATCAGCCCCAGCATTTT,CASSQAQGGSNQPQHF
NA,TRBJ1-6,TRBV6-7,NA,TGTGCCAGCAGTTACCGCCAACCTGGGCAGGGAGATTCACCCCTCCACTTT,CASSYRQPGQGDSPLHF
NA,TRBJ2-3,TRBV5-1,few,TGCGCCAGCAGCTTGTCGGCAGGAGGAGATACGCAGTATTTT,CASSLSAGGDTQYF
NA,TRBJ2-1,TRBV4-1,NA,TGCGCCAGCAGCCAAGTAGAAGGTGTCGATGAGCAGTTCTTC,CASSQVEGVDEQFF
NA,TRBJ2-5,TRBV5-1,NA,TGCGCCAGCAGCGAAGGGGGGTTGGAGACCCAGTACTTC,CASSEGGLETQYF
NA,TRBJ2-3,TRBV7-2,few,TGTGCCAGTGAACGGGCGGATACGCAGTATTTT,CASERADTQYF
NA,TRBJ1-1,TRBV5-1,NA,TGCGCCAGCAGCTTGGCCGTAGGGATGAACACTGAAGCTTTCTTT,CASSLAVGMNTEAFF
NA,TRBJ2-5,TRBV11-2,NA,TGTGCCAGCGGGACCGTCAAAGGGCCGGAGACCCAGTACTTC,CASGTVKGPETQYF
NA,TRBJ2-5,TRBV5-1,NA,TGCGCCAGCAGCTTGGCGGGGTCTCGGGAGACCCAGTACTTC,CASSLAGSRETQYF
NA,TRBJ1-2,TRBV20-1,NA,TGCAGTGCTAGCCACGCTCGGAGGCCCTCGGGCTACACCTTC,CSASHARRPSGYTF
TRBD2,TRBJ2-1,TRBV6-2/TRBV6-3,NA,TGTGCCAGCCCCCCCACATTTGGGACTAGCATCGACAATGAGCAGTTCTTC,CASPPTFGTSIDNEQFF
TRBD2,TRBJ2-3,TRBV7-2,NA,TGTGCCAGCAGCTTAGGTTCTCTCGAGCCGTGGCTAGCGGGACGCACAGATACGCAGTATTTT,CASSLGSLEPWLAGRTDTQYF
TRBD1,TRBJ1-2,TRBV6-2/TRBV6-3,NA,TGTGCCAGCAGAACAGGGGGCCTATGGTGGTACACCTTC,CASRTGGLWWYTF
TRBD1,TRBJ2-3,TRBV6-5,NA,TGTGCCAGCAGTTACGGTCAGGGGGCCGCAGATACGCAGTATTTT,CASSYGQGAADTQYF
NA,TRBJ1-1,TRBV20-1,few,TGCAGTGCTAGAGAGTGGAATGAAGCTTTCTTT,CSAREWNEAFF
NA,TRBJ2-7,TRBV7-2,few,TGTGCCAGCAGCTTAGCCACCCCCTACGAGCAGTACTTC,CASSLATPYEQYF
TRBD2,TRBJ2-3,TRBV29-1,NA,TGCAGCTCCCTACGGGACTACCAGAGCACAGATACGCAGTATTTT,CSSLRDYQSTDTQYF
TRBD1,TRBJ2-2,TRBV20-1,NA,TGCAGTGCCAGACAGGGACCCGGGGAGCTGTTTTTT,CSARQGPGELFF
NA,TRBJ1-3,TRBV18,NA,TGTGCCAGCTCCCTCGAAGGGGGAAACACCATATATTTT,CASSLEGGNTIYF
TRBD2,TRBJ2-1,TRBV18,NA,TGTGCCAGCTCACCTACTTTAGCGGGAGGGACCTACAATGAGCAGTTCTTC,CASSPTLAGGTYNEQFF
NA,TRBJ2-3,TRBV19,NA,TGTGCCAGTAGTATCTCGGACAGCACAGATACGCAGTATTTT,CASSISDSTDTQYF
TRBD2,TRBJ2-7,TRBV5-1,NA,TGCGCCAGCAGCTTCGGTAGCGGGACCCCCTACGAGCAGTACTTC,CASSFGSGTPYEQYF
NA,TRBJ1-1,TRBV29-1,NA,TGCAGCGGAACCCGGGCCCCAAGGTCTGAAGCTTTCTTT,CSGTRAPRSEAFF
NA,TRBJ1-1,TRBV5-4,NA,TGTGCCAGCAGCGGAATCGGGACCGCAATCTTT,CASSGIGTAIF
TRBD2,TRBJ2-3,TRBV20-1,NA,TGCAGTGCTCACGCAGCGGGAGGGGCAGATACGCAGTATTTT,CSAHAAGGADTQYF
NA,TRBJ2-4,TRBV6-1,NA,TGTGCCAGCAGCCTCGGAGAAATAGCCAAAAACATTCAGTACTTC,CASSLGEIAKNIQYF
NA,TRBJ2-5,TRBV6-2/TRBV6-3,NA,TGTGCCAGCAGTTACGTTTCAGGGCAAGAGACCCAGTACTTC,CASSYVSGQETQYF
NA,TRBJ1-1,TRBV7-3,few,TGTGCCAGCAGCTTAGACAGGACCCGGACTGAAGCTTTCTTT,CASSLDRTRTEAFF
TRBD2,TRBJ2-2,TRBV3-1,NA,TGTGCCAGCAGCCAACTAGCGGGAAACACCGGGGAGCTGTTTTTT,CASSQLAGNTGELFF
TRBD1,TRBJ2-2,TRBV6-5,NA,TGTGCCAGCAGCCGAGGACAGGGTTGGACCGGGGAGCTGTTTTTT,CASSRGQGWTGELFF
NA,TRBJ1-1,TRBV24-1,once,TGTGCCGCCTCAAACAAGAACACTGAAGCTTTCTTT,CAASNKNTEAFF
NA,TRBJ2-5,TRBV2,NA,TGTGCCAGCAGTGTGAGGAGCAGGGAGACCCAGTACTTC,CASSVRSRETQYF
NA,TRBJ1-2,TRBV18,NA,TGTGCCAGCTCACCACTGGACAGTAACTATGGCTACACCTTC,CASSPLDSNYGYTF
TRBD2,TRBJ2-1,TRBV5-6,NA,TGTGCCAGCAGCTTTGCCCTGGCGGGAGTTATGTATGAGCAGTTCTTC,CASSFALAGVMYEQFF
NA,TRBJ2-3,TRBV18,NA,TGTGCCAGCTCACTCCAAGGTAGTGGCGCAGATACGCAGTATTTT,CASSLQGSGADTQYF
TRBD1,TRBJ2-1,TRBV6-2/TRBV6-3,NA,TGTGCCAGCAGTAGACTCCGGGACAGGGATTACAATGAGCAGTTCTTC,CASSRLRDRDYNEQFF
TRBD1,TRBJ2-3,TRBV7-3,NA,TGTGCCAGCAGCCCGACAGGGAAAGGTGGCGGGACAGATACGCAGTATTTT,CASSPTGKGGGTDTQYF
NA,TRBJ2-3,TRBV11-2,NA,TGTGCCAGCAGCCCCGGGACAAGGCAGTATTTT,CASSPGTRQYF